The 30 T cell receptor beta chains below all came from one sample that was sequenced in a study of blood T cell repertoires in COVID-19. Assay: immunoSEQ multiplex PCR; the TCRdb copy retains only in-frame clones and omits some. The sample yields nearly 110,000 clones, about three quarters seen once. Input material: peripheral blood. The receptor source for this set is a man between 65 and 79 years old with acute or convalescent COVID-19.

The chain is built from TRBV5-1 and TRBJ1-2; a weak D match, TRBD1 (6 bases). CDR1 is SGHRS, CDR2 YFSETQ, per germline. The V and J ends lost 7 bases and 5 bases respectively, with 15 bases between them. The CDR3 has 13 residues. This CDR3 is CASGGGQGYGYTF. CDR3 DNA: TGCGCCAGCGGGGGCGGACAAGGTTATGGCTACACCTTC.

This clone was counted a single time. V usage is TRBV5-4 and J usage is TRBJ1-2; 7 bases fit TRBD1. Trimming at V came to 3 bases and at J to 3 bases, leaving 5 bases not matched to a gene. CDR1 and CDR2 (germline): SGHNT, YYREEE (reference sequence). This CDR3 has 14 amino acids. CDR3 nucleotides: TGTGCCAGCAGCTCACCCGGGACAGACTATGGCTACACCTTC. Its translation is CASSSPGTDYGYTF.

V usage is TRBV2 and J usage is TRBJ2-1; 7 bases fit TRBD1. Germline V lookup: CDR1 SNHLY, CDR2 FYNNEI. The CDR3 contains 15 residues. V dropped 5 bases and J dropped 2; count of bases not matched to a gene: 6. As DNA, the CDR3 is TGTGCCAGCAGTCCGACAGGGCCCCCCTACAATGAGCAGTTCTTC. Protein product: CASSPTGPPYNEQFF. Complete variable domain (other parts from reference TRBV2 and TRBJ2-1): EPEVTQTPSHQVTQMGQEVILRCVPISNHLYFYWYRQILGQKVEFLVSFYNNEISEKSEIFDDQFSVERPDGSNFTLKIRSTKLEDSAMYFCASSPTGPPYNEQFFGPGTRLTVL.

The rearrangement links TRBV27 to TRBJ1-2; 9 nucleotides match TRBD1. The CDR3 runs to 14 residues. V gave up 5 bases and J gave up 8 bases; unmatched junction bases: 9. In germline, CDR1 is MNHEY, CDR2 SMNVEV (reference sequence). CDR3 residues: CASSPRWTGDGYTF. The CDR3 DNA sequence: TGTGCCAGCAGTCCGCGTTGGACAGGGGACGGCTACACCTTC.

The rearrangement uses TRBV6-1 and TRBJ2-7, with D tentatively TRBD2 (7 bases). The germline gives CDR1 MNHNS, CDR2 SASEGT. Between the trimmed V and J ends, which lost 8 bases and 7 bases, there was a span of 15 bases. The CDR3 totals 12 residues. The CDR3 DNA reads TGTGCCAGCGTGGGCGGGGGCCGGGAGCAGTACTTC. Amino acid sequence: CASVGGGREQYF.

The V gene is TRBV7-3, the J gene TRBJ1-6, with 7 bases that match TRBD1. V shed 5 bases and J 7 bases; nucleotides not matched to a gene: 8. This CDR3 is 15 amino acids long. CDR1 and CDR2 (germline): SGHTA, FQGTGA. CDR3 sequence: CASSGAGTANSPLHF. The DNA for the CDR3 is TGTGCCAGCAGCGGTGCCGGGACAGCGAATTCACCCCTCCACTTT.

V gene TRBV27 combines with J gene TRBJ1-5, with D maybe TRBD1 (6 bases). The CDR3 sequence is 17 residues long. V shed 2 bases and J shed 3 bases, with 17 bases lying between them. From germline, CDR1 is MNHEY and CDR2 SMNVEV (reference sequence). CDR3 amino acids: CASSLTAGAGFNQPQHF. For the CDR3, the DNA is TGTGCCAGCAGTTTAACGGCGGGGGCAGGATTCAATCAGCCCCAGCATTTT.

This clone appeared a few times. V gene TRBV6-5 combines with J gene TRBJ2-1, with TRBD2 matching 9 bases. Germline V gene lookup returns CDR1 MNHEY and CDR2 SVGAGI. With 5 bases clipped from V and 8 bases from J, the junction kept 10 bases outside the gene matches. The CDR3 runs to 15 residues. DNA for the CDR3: TGTGCCAGCAGTCCCCCGGCGGGGGGGCATTATGAGCAGTTCTTC. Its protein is CASSPPAGGHYEQFF.

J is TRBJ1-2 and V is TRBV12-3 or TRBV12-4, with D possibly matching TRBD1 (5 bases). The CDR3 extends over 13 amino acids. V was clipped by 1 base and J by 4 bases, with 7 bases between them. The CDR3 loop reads CASSLDRIYGYTF. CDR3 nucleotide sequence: TGTGCCAGCAGTTTAGACAGGATCTATGGCTACACCTTC.

The CDR3 DNA sequence: TGTGCCAGTAGTATTTCGGCGACCCTAGCCCACGAGCAGTACTTC. Residues: CASSISATLAHEQYF. The chain is built from TRBV19 and TRBJ2-7; TRBD2 is a possible D gene (5 bases). The germline V gene encodes CDR1 LNHDA and CDR2 SQIVND (reference sequence). The CDR3 is made up of 15 amino acids. The V end lost 3 bases, the J end lost 5 bases, and 17 bases lay between the germline ends.

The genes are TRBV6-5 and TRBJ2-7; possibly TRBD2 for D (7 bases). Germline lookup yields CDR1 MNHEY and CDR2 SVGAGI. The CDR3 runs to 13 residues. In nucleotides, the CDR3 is TGTGCGCTGACGGGGGGCGCGCACTACGAGCAGTACTTC. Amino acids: CALTGGAHYEQYF.

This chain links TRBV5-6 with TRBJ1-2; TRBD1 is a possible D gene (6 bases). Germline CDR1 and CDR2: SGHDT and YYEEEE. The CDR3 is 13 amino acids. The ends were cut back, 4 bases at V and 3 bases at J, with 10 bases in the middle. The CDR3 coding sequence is TGTGCCAGCAGCCGGGGACAAGACTATGGCTACACCTTC. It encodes CASSRGQDYGYTF.

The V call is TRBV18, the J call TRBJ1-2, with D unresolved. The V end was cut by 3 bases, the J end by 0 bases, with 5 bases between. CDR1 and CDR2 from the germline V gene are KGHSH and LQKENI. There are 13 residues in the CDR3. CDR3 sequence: CASSPEANYGYTF. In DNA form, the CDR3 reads TGTGCCAGCTCACCTGAGGCTAACTATGGCTACACCTTC.

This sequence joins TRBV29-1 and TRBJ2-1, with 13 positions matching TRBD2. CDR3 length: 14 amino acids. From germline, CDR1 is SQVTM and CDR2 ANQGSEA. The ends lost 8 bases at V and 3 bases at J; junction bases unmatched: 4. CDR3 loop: CSTTSGGDYNEQFF. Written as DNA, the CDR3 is TGCAGCACTACTAGCGGGGGGGACTACAATGAGCAGTTCTTC.

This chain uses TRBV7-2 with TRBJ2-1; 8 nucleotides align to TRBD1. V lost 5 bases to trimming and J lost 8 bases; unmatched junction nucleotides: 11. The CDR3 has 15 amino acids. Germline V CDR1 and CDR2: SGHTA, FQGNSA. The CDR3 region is CASSIRIQGGDEQFF. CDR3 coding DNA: TGTGCCAGCAGCATACGGATACAGGGGGGCGATGAGCAGTTCTTC.

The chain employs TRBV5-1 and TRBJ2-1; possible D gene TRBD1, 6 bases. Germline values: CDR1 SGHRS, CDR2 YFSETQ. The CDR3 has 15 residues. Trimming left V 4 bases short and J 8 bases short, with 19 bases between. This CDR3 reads CASSLGTTQGDEQFF. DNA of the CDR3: TGCGCCAGCAGCCTAGGGACAACCCAAGGGGATGAGCAGTTCTTC. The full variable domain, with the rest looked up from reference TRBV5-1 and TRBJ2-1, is KAGVTQTPRYLIKTRGQQVTLSCSPISGHRSVSWYQQTPGQGLQFLFEYFSETQRNKGNFPGRFSGRQFSNSRSEMNVSTLELGDSALYLCASSLGTTQGDEQFFGPGTRLTVL.

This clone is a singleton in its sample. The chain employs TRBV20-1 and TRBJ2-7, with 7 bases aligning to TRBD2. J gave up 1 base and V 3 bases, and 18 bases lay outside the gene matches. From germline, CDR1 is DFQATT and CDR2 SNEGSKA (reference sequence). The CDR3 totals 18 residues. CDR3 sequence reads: CSASDGATGGGGSYEQYF. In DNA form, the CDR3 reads TGCAGTGCTAGTGACGGAGCGACGGGCGGGGGAGGATCCTACGAGCAGTACTTC.

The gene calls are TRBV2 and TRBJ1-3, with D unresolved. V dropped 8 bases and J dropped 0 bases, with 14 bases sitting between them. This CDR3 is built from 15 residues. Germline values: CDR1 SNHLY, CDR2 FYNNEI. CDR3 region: CASLEHRYSGNTIYF. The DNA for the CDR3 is TGTGCCAGCCTGGAGCATCGGTACTCTGGAAACACCATATATTTT.

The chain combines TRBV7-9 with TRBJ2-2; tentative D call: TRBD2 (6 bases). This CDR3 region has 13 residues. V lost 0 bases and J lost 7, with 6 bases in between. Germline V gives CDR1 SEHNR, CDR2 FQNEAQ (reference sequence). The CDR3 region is CASSLAAGGELFF. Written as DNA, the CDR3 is TGTGCCAGCAGCTTAGCAGCGGGCGGGGAGCTGTTTTTT.

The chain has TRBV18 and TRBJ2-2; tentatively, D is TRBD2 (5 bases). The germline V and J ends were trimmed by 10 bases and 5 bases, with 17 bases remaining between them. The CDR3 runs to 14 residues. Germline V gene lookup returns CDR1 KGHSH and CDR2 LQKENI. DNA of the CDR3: TGTGCCACCCATGGGCAATCGGGAACCGGGGAGCTGTTTTTT. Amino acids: CATHGQSGTGELFF.

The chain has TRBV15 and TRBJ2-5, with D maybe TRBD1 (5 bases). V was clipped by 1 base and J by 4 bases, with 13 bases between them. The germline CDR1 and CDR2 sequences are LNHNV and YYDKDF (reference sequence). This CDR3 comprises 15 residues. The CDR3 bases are TGTGCCACCAGCAGAGCTCCCACCCAGGGAGAGACCCAGTACTTC. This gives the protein CATSRAPTQGETQYF. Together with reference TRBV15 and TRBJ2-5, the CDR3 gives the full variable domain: DAMVIQNPRYQVTQFGKPVTLSCSQTLNHNVMYWYQQKSSQAPKLLFHYYDKDFNNEADTPDNFQSRRPNTSFCFLDIRSPGLGDTAMYLCATSRAPTQGETQYFGPGTRLLVL.

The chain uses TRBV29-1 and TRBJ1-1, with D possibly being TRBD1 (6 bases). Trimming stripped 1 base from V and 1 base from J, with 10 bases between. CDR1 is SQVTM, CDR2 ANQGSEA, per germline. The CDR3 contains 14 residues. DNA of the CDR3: TGCAGCGTTGAAGCACAGGGAAGGAACACTGAAGCTTTCTTT. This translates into CSVEAQGRNTEAFF.

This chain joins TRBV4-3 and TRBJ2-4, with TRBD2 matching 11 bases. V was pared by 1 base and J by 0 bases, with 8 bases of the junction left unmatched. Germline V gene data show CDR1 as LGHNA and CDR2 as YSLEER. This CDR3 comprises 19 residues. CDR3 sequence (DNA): TGCGCCAGCAGCCAAGCTAGCGGGGGGACCAAATTAGCCAAAAACATTCAGTACTTC. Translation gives CASSQASGGTKLAKNIQYF.

The CDR3 coding sequence is TGTGCCAGCAGCCCCGTGGGAGGGAATAATTCACCCCTCCACTTT. It codes for CASSPVGGNNSPLHF. The chain links TRBV6-5 to TRBJ1-6; D gene ambiguous. Trimming took off 6 bases at V and 5 bases at J, with 14 bases between the two ends. Germline V gene sequence: CDR1 MNHEY, CDR2 SVGAGI. This CDR3 is built from 15 residues.

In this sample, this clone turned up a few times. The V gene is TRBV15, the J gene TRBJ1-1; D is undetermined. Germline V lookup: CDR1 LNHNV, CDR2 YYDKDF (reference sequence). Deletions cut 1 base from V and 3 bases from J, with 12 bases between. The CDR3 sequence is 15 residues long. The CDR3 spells CATSRARRYDTEAFF. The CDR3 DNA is TGTGCCACCAGCAGAGCTAGGCGGTACGACACTGAAGCTTTCTTT.

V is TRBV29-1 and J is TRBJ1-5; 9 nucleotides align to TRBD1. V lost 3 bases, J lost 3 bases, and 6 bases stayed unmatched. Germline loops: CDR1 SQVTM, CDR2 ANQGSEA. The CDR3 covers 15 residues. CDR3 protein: CSVDPGQGHNQPQHF. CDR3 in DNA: TGCAGCGTTGATCCGGGACAGGGACACAATCAGCCCCAGCATTTT.

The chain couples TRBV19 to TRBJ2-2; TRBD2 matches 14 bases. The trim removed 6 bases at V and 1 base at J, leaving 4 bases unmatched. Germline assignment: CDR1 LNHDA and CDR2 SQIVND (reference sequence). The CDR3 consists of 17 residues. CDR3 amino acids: CASSGTSGGLNTGELFF. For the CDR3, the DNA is TGTGCCAGTAGCGGGACTAGCGGGGGCCTGAACACCGGGGAGCTGTTTTTT.

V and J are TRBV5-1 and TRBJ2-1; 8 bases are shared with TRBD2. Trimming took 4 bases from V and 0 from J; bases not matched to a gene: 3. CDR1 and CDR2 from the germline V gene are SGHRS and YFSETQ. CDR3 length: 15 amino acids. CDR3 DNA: TGCGCCAGCAGCCCGGGGGGGCCCTCCTACAATGAGCAGTTCTTC. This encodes CASSPGGPSYNEQFF. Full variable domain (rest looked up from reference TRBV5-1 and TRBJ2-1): KAGVTQTPRYLIKTRGQQVTLSCSPISGHRSVSWYQQTPGQGLQFLFEYFSETQRNKGNFPGRFSGRQFSNSRSEMNVSTLELGDSALYLCASSPGGPSYNEQFFGPGTRLTVL.

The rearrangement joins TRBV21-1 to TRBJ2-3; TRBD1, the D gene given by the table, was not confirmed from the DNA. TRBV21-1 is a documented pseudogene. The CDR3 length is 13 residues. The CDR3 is CASSNPITDTQYF. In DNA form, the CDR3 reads TGTGCCAGCAGCAATCCCATCACAGATACGCAGTATTTT.

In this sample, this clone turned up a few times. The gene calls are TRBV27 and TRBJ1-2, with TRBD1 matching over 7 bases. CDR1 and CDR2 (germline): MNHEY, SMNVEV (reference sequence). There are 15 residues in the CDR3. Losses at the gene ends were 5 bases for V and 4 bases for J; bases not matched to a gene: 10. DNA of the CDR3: TGTGCCAGCAGTCCGACAGGGATATTATTCTATGGCTACACCTTC. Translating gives CASSPTGILFYGYTF.